Presented here are 5 T cell receptor beta chains from one specimen sequenced in a study of tumor-infiltrating lymphocytes in primary liver carcinoma. TCR beta cDNA was made from approximately 500 ng total RNA with a constant-region primer. ARM-PCR, slightly modified, supplied the TCR beta libraries through three nested multiplex PCR rounds. The opening two PCR rounds, around 11 cycles each, paired TRBV1-TRBV30 forward primers with a C-beta reverse primer. TCRdb analysed the multiplex PCR reads with MiXCR anew, one entry per CDR3 protein. The sample comprises 330,000 or so distinct CDR3 sequences, roughly two thirds of which are singletons, and under 8.5% rests with the top ten. The source of the blood RNA was unsorted whole blood, and germline DNA was extracted as well. The sequencing sample was made of peripheral blood. These receptors were collected from a man aged 35 to 55 with primary liver carcinoma and hepatitis B virus infection.

A word on this clonotype: A single base separates this from a much larger clone, so it may be a read error. The V call is TRBV14, the J call TRBJ1-1; 10 bases agree with TRBD1. Germline V CDR1 and CDR2: SGHDN, FVKESK. The CDR3 length is 13 residues. CDR3 in amino acids: CASNQGTGDPAFF. The CDR3 DNA reads as TGTGCCAGCAACCAAGGGACAGGGGATCCAGCTTTCTTT.

This clonotype came up many times. The chain recombines TRBV14 with TRBJ2-7; 9 bases match TRBD2. Germline V gene lookup returns CDR1 SGHDN and CDR2 FVKESK. V shed 1 base and J 7 bases; nucleotides not matched to a gene: 8. The CDR3 runs 15 residues. Here the CDR3 DNA reads TGTGCCAGCAGCCAAGTGGGCGGGAGGGCCGAGGAGCAGTACTTC. As protein: CASSQVGGRAEEQYF.

On this clonotype: One base away lies a much larger clone, so this may be a sequencing read error. The chain carries TRBV6-6 and TRBJ1-5, with TRBD1 identical over 7 bases. Germline assignment: CDR1 MNHNY and CDR2 SVGAGI (reference sequence). This CDR3 has 16 amino acids. CDR3 residues: CASSGPGTASNQPEHF. The CDR3 DNA is TGTGCCAGCAGCGGACCCGGGACAGCCAGCAATCAGCCCGAGCATTTT.

The V call is TRBV6-4, the J call TRBJ1-1; D not certain. The CDR3 has 14 residues. Germline assignment: CDR1 MRHNA and CDR2 SNTAGT. The germline V and J ends were trimmed by 2 bases and 2 bases, with 9 bases remaining between them. The CDR3 DNA reads as TGTGCCAGCAGTGACGGTAAGGGAAACACTGAAGCTTTCTTT. It codes for CASSDGKGNTEAFF.

The rearrangement uses TRBV10-3 and TRBJ2-1, with 7 bases aligning to TRBD1. Germline V gene data show CDR1 as ENHRY and CDR2 as SYGVKD. The trim removed 10 bases at V and 8 bases at J, leaving 8 bases unmatched. The CDR3 extends over 12 amino acids. CDR3 DNA sequence: TGTGCCACCTCTCCCCAGGGGGATGAGCAGTTCTTC. It translates to CATSPQGDEQFF.